Detailed here is one T cell receptor beta chain. This sample is drawn from a study of blood T cell repertoires in COVID-19. The V and J ends lost 2 bases and 7 bases, in that order; junction bases with no gene match: 3. The CDR3 has 13 amino acids. Germline V gives CDR1 LGHDT, CDR2 YNNKEL (reference sequence). Original processing methods: Nucleated cell number was recorded as an estimate derived from reference gene primer amplification. TCRdb's table, derived via immunoSEQ multiplex PCR, lists solely in-frame clones and lacks some. V and J calls and clone size come straight from that table; D and trimming were deduced from the DNA. The repertoire holds approximately 200,000 clones, with roughly 80% as singletons.

The sample comprised peripheral blood. The sequence was collected from a woman aged 80 or older with COVID-19, enrolled during active disease. The chain carries TRBV3-1 (or the pseudogene TRBV3-2) and TRBJ1-2; 8 bases map to TRBD1. The CDR3 reads CASSQQGAFGYTF. The CDR3 DNA sequence: TGTGCCAGCAGCCAACAGGGGGCATTTGGCTACACCTTC.